A single sample is the source of the 5 T cell receptor beta chains below, sequenced in a study of T cell responses to AZD1222 COVID-19 vaccine. Assay: immunoSEQ multiplex PCR; the TCRdb copy retains only in-frame clones and omits some. Of some 70,000 clones listed, 80% are singletons. The source was peripheral blood, collected 28 days after the second AZD1222 dose. These receptors all come from an adult who received the AZD1222 COVID-19 vaccine.

This chain uses TRBV5-1 with TRBJ2-7; 13 bases fit TRBD2. The CDR3 has 15 amino acids. CDR1 and CDR2 (germline): SGHRS, YFSETQ. J lost 3 bases, V lost 3 bases, and 3 bases had no gene match. CDR3 nucleotides: TGCGCCAGCAGCTCCTGGACTAGCGGGGGCTACGAGCAGTACTTC. Residues: CASSSWTSGGYEQYF.

The chain couples TRBV5-5 to TRBJ1-5; D unresolved. In germline, CDR1 is SGHKS, CDR2 YYEKEE (reference sequence). Trimming stripped 5 bases from V and 4 bases from J, with 16 bases between. This CDR3 has 15 amino acids. In DNA, the CDR3 is TGTGCCAGCAGTCAATTCAGCCAGCAAAATCAGCCCCAGCATTTT. It translates to CASSQFSQQNQPQHF.

The V and J genes are TRBV3-1 (or the pseudogene TRBV3-2) and TRBJ2-7, with a tentative D call TRBD1 (5 bases). The CDR3 is made up of 16 amino acids. V was clipped by 3 bases and J by 2 bases, with 17 bases between them. Per the germline V gene, CDR1 is LGHDT and CDR2 is YNNKEL (reference sequence). The CDR3 DNA is TGTGCCAGCAGCCAGGCGCCGGGCAGGGATACCTACGAGCAGTACTTC. This sequence encodes CASSQAPGRDTYEQYF.

The chain has TRBV5-1 and TRBJ2-1, with TRBD1 as a possible D gene (5 bases). V shed 0 bases and J shed 4 bases, with 8 bases lying between them. The CDR3 is 14 amino acids. Germline-derived CDR1 and CDR2 are SGHRS and YFSETQ. CDR3 DNA sequence: TGCGCCAGCAGCTTGGGGGCAGGGTACAATGAGCAGTTCTTC. This gives the protein CASSLGAGYNEQFF.

This clone is a singleton in its sample. The chain employs TRBV2 and TRBJ1-2; 7 nucleotides line up with TRBD1. Germline values: CDR1 SNHLY, CDR2 FYNNEI. This CDR3 has 12 amino acids. J lost 5 bases, V lost 5 bases, and 2 bases had no gene match. The DNA of the CDR3 is TGTGCCAGCAGTACACAGGGGTATGGCTACACCTTC. Translation gives CASSTQGYGYTF.